The source of this T cell receptor beta chain is a study of PD-1 blockade in mismatch repair-deficient tumors (dated by TCRdb to the late 2010s). A note on the overall study: Between September 2013 and late 2016, the trial enrolled roughly 80 consecutive patients with eleven to twelve types of mismatch repair-deficient cancer, all of whom had received prior treatment and were progressing. Tumor-associated T cell clones were tracked in the peripheral blood of patients responding to PD-1 blockade by deep sequencing of TCR CDR3 regions.

The germline V gene encodes CDR1 MNHEY and CDR2 SVGAGI. Inclusive of the bounding cysteine and phenylalanine, the CDR3 is 13 residues long. Only CDR3 DNA remains: 39 bases, in frame from the first base. The V end loses 6 bases and the J end loses 5 bases, and a stretch of 11 bases separates them. Mismatch repair deficiency was established in every enrolled patient by polymerase chain reaction or immunohistochemistry. TCR sequencing was carried out for a few patients who responded to pembrolizumab therapy. Pembrolizumab PD-1 blockade was prospectively tested in advanced mismatch repair-deficient cancers, regardless of tissue of origin, in the phase II trial. Peripheral blood T cell samples were collected serially, before PD-1 blockade began and at several time points afterward. Blood sampling times were reported as weeks after the first pembrolizumab dose. This clone has only a few counts. It has no known antigen specificity. No clone much larger than this one lies a single base away; base qualities are absent.

Library preparation employed the immunoSEQ multiplex PCR assay. TCRdb holds this immuneACCESS table with in-frame rearrangements only. Some clones are missing; in checked studies, unresolved V genes explain under half, and the rest has no known cause. The sample table contains about 68,000 clones; only one count was recorded for 70% to 85% of them. About 5% of the sample lies in the top ten. The investigation overall reported the following: Tumor-resident clones, often undetectable in blood before treatment, expanded rapidly after pembrolizumab and then contracted, generally before radiologic responses.

Here the chain combines TRBV6-5 and TRBJ2-4; confidence is insufficient to name the D gene. The sample was peripheral blood, taken 2 weeks after starting pembrolizumab. The clonotype originates from an adult with mismatch repair-deficient cancer. The nucleotide sequence is given as TGTGCCAGCAGAGACTTAGTGGAAAACATTCAGTACTTC. Its protein product is CASRDLVENIQYF.